Here is one T cell receptor beta chain with its context. Its specificity is unknown. Some clones are missing from TCRdb's copy, which holds only in-frame ones; the method was immunoSEQ multiplex PCR. The sample consists of tens of thousands of clones, 95% to 97% of them appearing once. CDR3 size: 13 residues. Trimming pared 5 bases from V and 3 bases from J, leaving 11 bases between. Germline CDR1 is MDHEN and CDR2 is SYDVKM. These data are taken from a study of cytomegalovirus exposure and HLA in healthy donors. Study outcomes and limitations: Many donors shared some public TCRs, even though most TCR sequences were rare.

The sequence was obtained from a man aged 25 to 40 in good health and CMV-seropositive. What was sequenced was PBMCs. The rearrangement joins TRBV28 to TRBJ2-7, with a weak D call TRBD1 (6 bases). The CDR3 reads CASSVDSLYEQYF. DNA of the CDR3: TGTGCCAGCAGTGTGGACAGCCTCTACGAGCAGTACTTC.